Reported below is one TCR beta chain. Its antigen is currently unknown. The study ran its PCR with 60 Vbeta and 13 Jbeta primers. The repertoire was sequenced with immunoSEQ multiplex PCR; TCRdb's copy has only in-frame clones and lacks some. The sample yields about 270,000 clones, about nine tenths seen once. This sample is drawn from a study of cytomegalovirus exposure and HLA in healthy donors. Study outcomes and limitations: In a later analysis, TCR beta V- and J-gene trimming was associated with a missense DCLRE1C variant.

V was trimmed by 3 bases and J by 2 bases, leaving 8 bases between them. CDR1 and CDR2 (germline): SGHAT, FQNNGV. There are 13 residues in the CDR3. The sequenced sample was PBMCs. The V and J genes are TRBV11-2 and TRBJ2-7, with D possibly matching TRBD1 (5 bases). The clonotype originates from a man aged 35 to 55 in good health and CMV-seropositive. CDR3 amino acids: CASSFDSPYEQYF. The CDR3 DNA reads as TGTGCCAGCAGCTTCGACAGCCCCTACGAGCAGTACTTC.